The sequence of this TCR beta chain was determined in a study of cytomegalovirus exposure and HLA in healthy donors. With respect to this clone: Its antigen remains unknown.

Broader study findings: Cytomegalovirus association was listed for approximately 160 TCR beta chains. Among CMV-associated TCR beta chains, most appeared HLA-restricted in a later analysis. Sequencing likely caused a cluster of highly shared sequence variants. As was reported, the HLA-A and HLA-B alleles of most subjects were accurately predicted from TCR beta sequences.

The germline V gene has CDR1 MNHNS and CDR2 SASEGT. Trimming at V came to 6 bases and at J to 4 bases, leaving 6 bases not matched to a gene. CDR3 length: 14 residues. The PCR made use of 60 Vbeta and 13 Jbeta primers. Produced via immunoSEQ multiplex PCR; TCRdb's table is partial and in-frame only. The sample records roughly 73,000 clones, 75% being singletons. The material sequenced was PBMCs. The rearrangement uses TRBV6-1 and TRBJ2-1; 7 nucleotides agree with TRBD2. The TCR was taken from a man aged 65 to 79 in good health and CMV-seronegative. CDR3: CASSLTAGYNEQFF. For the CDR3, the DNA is TGTGCCAGCAGCTTAACAGCGGGGTACAATGAGCAGTTCTTC.